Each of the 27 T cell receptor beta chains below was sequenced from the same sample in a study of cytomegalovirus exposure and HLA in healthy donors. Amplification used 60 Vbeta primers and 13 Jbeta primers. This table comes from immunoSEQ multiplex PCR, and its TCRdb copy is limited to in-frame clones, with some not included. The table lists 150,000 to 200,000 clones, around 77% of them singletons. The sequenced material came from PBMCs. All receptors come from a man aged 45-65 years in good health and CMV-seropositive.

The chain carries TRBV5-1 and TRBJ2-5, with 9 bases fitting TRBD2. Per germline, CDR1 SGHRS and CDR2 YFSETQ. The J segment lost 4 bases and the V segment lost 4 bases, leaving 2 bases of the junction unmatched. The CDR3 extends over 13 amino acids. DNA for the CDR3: TGCGCCAGCAGCCTAGCGGGGTCAGAGACCCAGTACTTC. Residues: CASSLAGSETQYF.

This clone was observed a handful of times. CDR3 protein: CASSQGLALYEQYF. CDR3 in DNA: TGTGCCAGCAGCCAAGGGCTAGCTTTATACGAGCAGTACTTC. This chain uses TRBV4-2 with TRBJ2-7; the D gene is possibly TRBD2 (5 bases). Trimming pared 1 base from V and 4 bases from J, leaving 11 bases between. Germline assignment: CDR1 LGHNA and CDR2 YNFKEQ. CDR3 length equals 14 residues.

CDR3 amino acids: CASSKDRPISNQPQHF. In nucleotides, the CDR3 is TGCGCCAGCAGTAAAGACAGGCCGATTAGCAATCAGCCCCAGCATTTT. The rearrangement joins TRBV5-1 to TRBJ1-5, with D maybe TRBD1 (6 bases). Per the germline V gene, CDR1 is SGHRS and CDR2 is YFSETQ. This CDR3 has 16 amino acids. Deletions cut 5 bases from V and 0 bases from J, with 15 bases between. Complete variable domain (other parts from reference TRBV5-1 and TRBJ1-5): KAGVTQTPRYLIKTRGQQVTLSCSPISGHRSVSWYQQTPGQGLQFLFEYFSETQRNKGNFPGRFSGRQFSNSRSEMNVSTLELGDSALYLCASSKDRPISNQPQHFGDGTRLSIL.

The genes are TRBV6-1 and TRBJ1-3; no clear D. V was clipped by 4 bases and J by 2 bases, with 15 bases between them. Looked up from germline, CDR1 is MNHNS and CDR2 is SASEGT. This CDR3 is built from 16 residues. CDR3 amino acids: CASSVNSRSTGNTIYF. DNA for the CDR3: TGTGCCAGCAGTGTAAACTCTAGGAGTACTGGAAACACCATATATTTT.

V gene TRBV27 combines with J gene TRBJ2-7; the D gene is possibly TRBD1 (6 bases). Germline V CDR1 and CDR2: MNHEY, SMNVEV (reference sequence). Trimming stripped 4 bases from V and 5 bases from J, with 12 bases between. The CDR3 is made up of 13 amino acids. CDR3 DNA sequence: TGTGCCAGCAGTTATCCGGACAGACACGAGCAGTACTTC. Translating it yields CASSYPDRHEQYF.

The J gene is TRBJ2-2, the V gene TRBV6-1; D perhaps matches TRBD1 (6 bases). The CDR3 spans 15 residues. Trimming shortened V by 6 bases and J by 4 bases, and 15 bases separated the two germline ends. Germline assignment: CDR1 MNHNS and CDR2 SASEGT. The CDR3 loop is CASRPQGGSTGELFF. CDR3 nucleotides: TGTGCCAGCAGGCCACAGGGTGGGAGCACCGGGGAGCTGTTTTTT.

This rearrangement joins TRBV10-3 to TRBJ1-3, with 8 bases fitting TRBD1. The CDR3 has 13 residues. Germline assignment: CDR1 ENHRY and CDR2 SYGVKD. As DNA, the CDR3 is TGTGCATCCAAGGACAGGGTAGGAAACACCATATATTTT. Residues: CASKDRVGNTIYF.

The CDR3: CSVQTGSYGYTF. The CDR3, as DNA: TGCAGCGTCCAAACAGGGTCCTATGGCTACACCTTC. V is TRBV29-1 and J is TRBJ1-2; TRBD1 is a possible D gene (6 bases). This CDR3 contains 12 residues. V gave up 6 bases and J gave up 4 bases, with 12 bases separating them. Germline V gene sequence: CDR1 SQVTM, CDR2 ANQGSEA.

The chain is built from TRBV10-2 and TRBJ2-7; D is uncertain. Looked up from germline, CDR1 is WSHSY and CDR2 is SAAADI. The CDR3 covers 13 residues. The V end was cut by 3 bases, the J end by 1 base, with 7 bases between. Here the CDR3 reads CASSDVRSYEQYF. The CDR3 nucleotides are TGCGCCAGCAGTGATGTGCGGTCCTACGAGCAGTACTTC.

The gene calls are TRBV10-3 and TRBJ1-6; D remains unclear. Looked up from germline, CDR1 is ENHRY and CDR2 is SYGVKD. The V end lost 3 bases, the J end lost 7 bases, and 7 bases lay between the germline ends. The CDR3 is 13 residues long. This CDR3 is CAISEHVNSPLHF. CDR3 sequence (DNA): TGTGCCATCAGTGAACACGTCAATTCACCCCTCCACTTT.

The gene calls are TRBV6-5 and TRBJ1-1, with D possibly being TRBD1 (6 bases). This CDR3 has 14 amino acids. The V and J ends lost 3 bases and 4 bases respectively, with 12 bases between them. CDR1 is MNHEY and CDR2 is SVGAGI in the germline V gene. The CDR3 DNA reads TGTGCCAGCAGTTATCGGGGGGCGAGCACTGAAGCTTTCTTT. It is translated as CASSYRGASTEAFF.

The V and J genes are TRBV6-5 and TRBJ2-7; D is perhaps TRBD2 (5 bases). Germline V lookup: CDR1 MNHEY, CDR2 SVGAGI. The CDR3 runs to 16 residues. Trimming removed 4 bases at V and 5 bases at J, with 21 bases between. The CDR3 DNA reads TGTGCCAGCAGTTCGAGACGAATGAGGACCGGGGACGAGCAGTACTTC. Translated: CASSSRRMRTGDEQYF.

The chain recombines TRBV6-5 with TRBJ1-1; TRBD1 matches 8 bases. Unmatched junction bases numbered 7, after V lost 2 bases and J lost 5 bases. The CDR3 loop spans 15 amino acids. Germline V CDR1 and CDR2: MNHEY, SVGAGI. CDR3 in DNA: TGTGCCAGCAGTTACGGCCGGACAGGGCGAACTGAAGCTTTCTTT. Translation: CASSYGRTGRTEAFF.

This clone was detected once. Here the CDR3 reads CASSHHPDRGQETQYF. The CDR3 region has the DNA TGTGCCAGCAGCCATCATCCTGACAGGGGCCAAGAGACCCAGTACTTC. The rearrangement links TRBV7-9 to TRBJ2-5; 8 bases are a match to TRBD1. The CDR3 is 16 residues long. V lost 5 bases to trimming and J lost 1 base; unmatched junction nucleotides: 9. The germline V gene has CDR1 SEHNR and CDR2 FQNEAQ (reference sequence).

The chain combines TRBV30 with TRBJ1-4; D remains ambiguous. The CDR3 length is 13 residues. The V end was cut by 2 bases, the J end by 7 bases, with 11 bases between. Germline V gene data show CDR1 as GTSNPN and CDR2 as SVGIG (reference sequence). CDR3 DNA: TGTGCCTGGAGTATCGCGGGGTTTGAAAAACTGTTTTTT. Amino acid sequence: CAWSIAGFEKLFF.

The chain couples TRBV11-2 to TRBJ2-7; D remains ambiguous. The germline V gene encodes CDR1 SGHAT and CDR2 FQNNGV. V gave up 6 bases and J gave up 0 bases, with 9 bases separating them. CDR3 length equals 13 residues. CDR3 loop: CASRWSASYEQYF. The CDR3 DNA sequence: TGTGCCAGCAGGTGGAGCGCCTCCTACGAGCAGTACTTC.

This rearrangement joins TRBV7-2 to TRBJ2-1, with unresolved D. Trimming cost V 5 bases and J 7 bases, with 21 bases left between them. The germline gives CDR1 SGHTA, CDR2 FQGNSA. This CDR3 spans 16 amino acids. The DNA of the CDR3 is TGTGCCAGCAGCCTCGATGTTGCGGCCGGGTGGAATGAGCAGTTCTTC. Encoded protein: CASSLDVAAGWNEQFF.

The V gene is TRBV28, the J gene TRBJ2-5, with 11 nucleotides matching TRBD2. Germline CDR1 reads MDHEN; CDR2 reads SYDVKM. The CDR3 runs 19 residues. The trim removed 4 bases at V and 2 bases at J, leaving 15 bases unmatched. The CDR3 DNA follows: TGTGCCAGCAGTTCCGACCAGGAGGCTAGCGGGGGGATACAAGAGACCCAGTACTTC. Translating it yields CASSSDQEASGGIQETQYF.

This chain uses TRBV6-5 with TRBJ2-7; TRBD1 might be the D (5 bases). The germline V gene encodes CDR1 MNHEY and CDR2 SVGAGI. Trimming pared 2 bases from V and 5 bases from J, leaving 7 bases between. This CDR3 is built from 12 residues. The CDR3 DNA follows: TGTGCCAGCAGTTACGGGGCGAACGAGCAGTACTTC. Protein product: CASSYGANEQYF.

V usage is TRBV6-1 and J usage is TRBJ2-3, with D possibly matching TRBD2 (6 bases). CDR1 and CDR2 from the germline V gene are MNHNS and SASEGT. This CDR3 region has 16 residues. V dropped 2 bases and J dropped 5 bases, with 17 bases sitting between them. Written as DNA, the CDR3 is TGTGCCAGCAGTGAAAGTCGGGGGATGAGTTTAGATACGCAGTATTTT. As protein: CASSESRGMSLDTQYF.

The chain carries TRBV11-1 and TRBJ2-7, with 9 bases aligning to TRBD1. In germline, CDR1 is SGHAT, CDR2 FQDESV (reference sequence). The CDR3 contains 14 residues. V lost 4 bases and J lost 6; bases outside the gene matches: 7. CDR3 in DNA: TGTGCCAGCAGCTCACAGGGGGCGGCGGGCGAGCAGTACTTC. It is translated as CASSSQGAAGEQYF.

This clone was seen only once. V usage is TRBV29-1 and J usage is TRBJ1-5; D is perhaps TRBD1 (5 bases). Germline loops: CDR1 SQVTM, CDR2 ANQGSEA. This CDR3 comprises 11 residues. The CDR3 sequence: CSVGGNQPQHF. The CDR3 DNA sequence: TGCAGTGTCGGGGGGAATCAGCCCCAGCATTTT. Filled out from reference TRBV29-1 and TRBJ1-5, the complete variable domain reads SAVISQKPSRDICQRGTSLTIQCQVDSQVTMMFWYRQQPGQSLTLIATANQGSEATYESGFVIDKFPISRPNLTFSTLTVSNMSPEDSSIYLCSVGGNQPQHFGDGTRLSIL.

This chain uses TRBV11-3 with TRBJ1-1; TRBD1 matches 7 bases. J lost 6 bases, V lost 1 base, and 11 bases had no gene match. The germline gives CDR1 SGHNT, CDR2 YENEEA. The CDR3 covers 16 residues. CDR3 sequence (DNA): TGTGCCAGCAGCTTAGGGGAGACAGGGACGTATTCTGAAGCTTTCTTT. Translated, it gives CASSLGETGTYSEAFF.

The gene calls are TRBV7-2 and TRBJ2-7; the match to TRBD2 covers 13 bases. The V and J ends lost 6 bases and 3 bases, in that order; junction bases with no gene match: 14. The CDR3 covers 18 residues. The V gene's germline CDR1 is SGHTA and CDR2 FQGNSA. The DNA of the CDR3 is TGTGCCAGCAGTACTAGCGGGGGGGCGAGAGGGTGGTACTACGAGCAGTACTTC. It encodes CASSTSGGARGWYYEQYF.

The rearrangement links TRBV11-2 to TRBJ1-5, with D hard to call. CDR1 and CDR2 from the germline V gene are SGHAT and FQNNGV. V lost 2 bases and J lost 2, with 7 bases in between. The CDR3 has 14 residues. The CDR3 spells CASSLTGGNQPQHF. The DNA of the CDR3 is TGTGCCAGCAGCTTAACCGGAGGCAATCAGCCCCAGCATTTT.

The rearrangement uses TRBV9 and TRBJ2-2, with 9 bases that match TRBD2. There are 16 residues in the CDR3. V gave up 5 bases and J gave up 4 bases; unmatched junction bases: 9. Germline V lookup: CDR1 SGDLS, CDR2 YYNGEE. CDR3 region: CASSVGLAGLTGELFF. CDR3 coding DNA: TGTGCCAGCAGTGTGGGGCTAGCGGGGCTCACCGGGGAGCTGTTTTTT.

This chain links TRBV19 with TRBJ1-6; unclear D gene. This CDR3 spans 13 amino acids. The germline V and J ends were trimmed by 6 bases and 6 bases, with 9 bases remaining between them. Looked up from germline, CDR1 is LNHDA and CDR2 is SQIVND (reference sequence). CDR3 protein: CASRQSTNSPLHF. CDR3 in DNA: TGTGCCAGTAGACAGTCAACTAATTCACCCCTCCACTTT.